This T cell receptor (beta chain) was recovered during a study of blood T cell repertoires in COVID-19. Authors' methods: Estimation of nucleated cell counts was performed using reference gene primer amplification. Method: immunoSEQ multiplex PCR; TCRdb's copy keeps in-frame clones and lacks some. The D gene and trimming were derived from the DNA, and the V and J assignments and clone size from that table. This table has roughly 350,000 clones, about 85% appearing once. The junction had 10 bases not matched to a gene; V was cut back by 5 bases and J by 3 bases. The CDR3 sequence is 16 residues long. CDR1 is SGHTA and CDR2 is FQGNSA in the germline V gene.

This chain joins TRBV7-2 and TRBJ2-3; 8 bases are a match to TRBD2. The sample consisted of peripheral blood. The TCR originated in a young woman with acute or convalescent COVID-19. This chain's CDR3 is CASSPRASGSTDTQYF. CDR3 DNA sequence: TGTGCCAGCAGCCCCCGGGCCAGCGGGAGTACAGATACGCAGTATTTT.